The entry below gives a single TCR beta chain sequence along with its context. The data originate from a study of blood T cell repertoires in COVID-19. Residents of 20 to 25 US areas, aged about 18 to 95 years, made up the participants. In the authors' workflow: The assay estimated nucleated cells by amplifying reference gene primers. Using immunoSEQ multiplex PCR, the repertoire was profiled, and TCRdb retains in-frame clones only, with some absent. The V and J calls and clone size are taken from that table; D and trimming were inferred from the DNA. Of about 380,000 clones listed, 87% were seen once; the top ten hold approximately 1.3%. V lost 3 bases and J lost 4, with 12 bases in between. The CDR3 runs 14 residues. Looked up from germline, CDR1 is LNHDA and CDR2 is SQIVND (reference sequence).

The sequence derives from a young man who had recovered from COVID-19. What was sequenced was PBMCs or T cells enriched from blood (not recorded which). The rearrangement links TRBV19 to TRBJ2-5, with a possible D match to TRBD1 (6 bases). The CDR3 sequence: CASSISQGRETQYF. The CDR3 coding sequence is TGTGCCAGTAGTATCTCTCAGGGGAGAGAGACCCAGTACTTC.